The entry below gives a single TCR beta chain sequence along with its context. Its specificity is not known. This sample stems from a study of cytomegalovirus exposure and HLA in healthy donors. As for the study in general: Some 80 million unique TCR sequences came from HLA-typed donors in an early release.

Study outcomes and limitations: Confirmation in vitro established that a few CMV-associated chains were specific for CMV antigens.

Primers included in the PCR were 60 Vbeta and 13 Jbeta primers. Produced via immunoSEQ multiplex PCR; TCRdb's table is partial and in-frame only. The sample has approximately 92,000 clones; 70% to 85% are singletons. V lost 9 bases, J lost 4 bases, and 18 bases lay in between. CDR1 LNHDA and CDR2 SQIVND come from the germline V gene (reference sequence). The CDR3 has 14 amino acids. Source material: PBMCs. This sequence was found in a man aged 55 to 69 in good health and CMV-seronegative. The rearrangement links TRBV19 to TRBJ2-5; no clear D gene. The CDR3 DNA sequence: TGTGCCAGCACTGCCCTCCACGGTGCAGAGACCCAGTACTTC. As protein: CASTALHGAETQYF.